This T cell receptor (beta chain) appears in the sequencing data of a study of T cell responses to AZD1222 COVID-19 vaccine. About the study: Second-dose timings of about 4 or about 12 weeks were pooled. Study-level results: Vaccination with two AZD1222 doses was followed by a rise in Spike-specific TCR breadth and depth. Reportedly, close to half of spike-specific TCRs are directed against unmutated variant regions. Clonal diversity was possibly underestimated, and the donors were mostly white British, with more females.

With regard to this clone: Antigen specificity is unknown.

J was trimmed by 5 bases and V by 4 bases; bases with no gene match: 11. Germline V CDR1 and CDR2: SGHDT, YYEEEE. The CDR3 runs to 15 residues. Some clones are missing from TCRdb's copy, which holds only in-frame ones; the method was immunoSEQ multiplex PCR. The sample comprises roughly 100,000 clones, approximately 87% of which are singletons, and about 5% rests with the top ten. The chain carries TRBV5-6 and TRBJ2-5; 7 nucleotides agree with TRBD1. The input for sequencing was peripheral blood, taken on day 0 of AZD1222 vaccination. The source of this sequence is an adult in good health. The CDR3 loop reads CASSPDPTGRETQYF. The CDR3 coding sequence is TGTGCCAGCAGCCCCGATCCGACAGGGCGGGAGACCCAGTACTTC.